A single sample gave rise to the 25 T cell receptor beta chains below, sequenced in a study of blood T cell repertoires in COVID-19. TCRdb's copy holds only in-frame clones and misses some; the assay was immunoSEQ multiplex PCR. Among around 230,000 clones listed, roughly 90% were seen once. Sequenced: PBMCs or T cells enriched from blood (not recorded which). The receptors were sampled from a woman aged 25-40 years who had recovered from COVID-19.

This sequence joins TRBV7-2 and TRBJ2-7; D perhaps matches TRBD1 (7 bases). V was trimmed by 2 bases and J by 5 bases, leaving 13 bases between them. The CDR3 has 14 amino acids. Germline assignment: CDR1 SGHTA and CDR2 FQGNSA. CDR3 DNA: TGTGCCAGCAGCTTACAGGGGGGCGGACACGAGCAGTACTTC. Amino acids: CASSLQGGGHEQYF.

The chain couples TRBV2 to TRBJ1-1, with 9 bases lining up with TRBD1. This CDR3 has 14 amino acids. Looked up from germline, CDR1 is SNHLY and CDR2 is FYNNEI. Trimming took 8 bases from V and 5 from J; bases not matched to a gene: 9. CDR3 amino acids: CASQQDRGETEAFF. The CDR3 DNA reads as TGTGCCAGCCAACAGGACAGGGGAGAAACTGAAGCTTTCTTT.

This rearrangement joins TRBV5-1 to TRBJ2-3; 12 bases map to TRBD2. CDR1 is SGHRS, CDR2 YFSETQ, per germline. Trimming took 1 base from V and 3 from J; bases not matched to a gene: 15. The CDR3 sequence is 20 residues long. The CDR3 sequence: CASSLSSGLAGGPVTDTQYF. As DNA, the CDR3 is TGCGCCAGCAGCTTGAGTTCGGGTCTAGCGGGGGGGCCCGTTACAGATACGCAGTATTTT.

V and J are TRBV5-4 and TRBJ1-1; D is possibly TRBD1 (6 bases). Trimming cost V 1 base and J 0 bases, with 10 bases left between them. The CDR3 loop spans 15 amino acids. Germline V lookup: CDR1 SGHNT, CDR2 YYREEE (reference sequence). CDR3 protein: CASSLPGHLNTEAFF. DNA for the CDR3: TGTGCCAGCAGCTTGCCGGGACACTTGAACACTGAAGCTTTCTTT.

The J gene is TRBJ1-2, the V gene TRBV2; D may be TRBD1 (6 bases). Trimming stripped 6 bases from V and 8 bases from J, with 13 bases between. From germline, CDR1 is SNHLY and CDR2 FYNNEI. This CDR3 has 12 amino acids. The CDR3 DNA reads TGTGCCAGCAGAACGACAGGATACGGCTACACCTTC. Protein: CASRTTGYGYTF.

The chain joins TRBV14 to TRBJ2-2; D is unresolved. Germline V gene data show CDR1 as SGHDN and CDR2 as FVKESK. Trimming cost V 3 bases and J 4 bases, with 9 bases left between them. The CDR3 extends over 14 amino acids. The CDR3 loop is CASSQQVATGELFF. CDR3 DNA sequence: TGTGCCAGCAGCCAGCAGGTCGCCACCGGGGAGCTGTTTTTT.

This clone was observed once. The rearrangement joins TRBV6-2 or TRBV6-3 to TRBJ2-1; 7 bases line up with TRBD2. V shed 3 bases and J 4 bases; nucleotides not matched to a gene: 6. CDR1 is MNHEY and CDR2 is SVGEGT in the germline V gene. The CDR3 sequence is 15 residues long. CDR3 sequence reads: CASSYRGEGYNEQFF. CDR3 DNA sequence: TGTGCCAGCAGTTATCGGGGGGAAGGATACAATGAGCAGTTCTTC.

The rearrangement uses TRBV6-4 and TRBJ1-1; D not resolved. V was pared by 6 bases and J by 1 base, with 9 bases between. This CDR3 comprises 13 residues. Germline assignment: CDR1 MRHNA and CDR2 SNTAGT. Here the CDR3 DNA reads TGTGCCAGCAGGCCTGACAAGAACACTGAAGCTTTCTTT. The encoded protein is CASRPDKNTEAFF.

V gene TRBV6-5 combines with J gene TRBJ2-7; 7 bases align to TRBD2. V lost 9 bases and J lost 4; bases outside the gene matches: 6. CDR1 is MNHEY and CDR2 is SVGAGI in the germline V gene. This CDR3 is 12 amino acids long. CDR3 loop: CASGRGNYEQYF. Here the CDR3 DNA reads TGTGCCAGTGGGAGGGGAAATTACGAGCAGTACTTC.

The chain employs TRBV6-4 and TRBJ1-6; 8 bases align to TRBD1. CDR1 and CDR2 (germline): MRHNA, SNTAGT. V shed 8 bases, J shed 10 bases, and the junction held 4 bases outside the gene matches. The CDR3 extends over 12 amino acids. The CDR3 DNA reads TGTGCCAGCGGACAGGGCGGATCACCCCTCCACTTT. It codes for CASGQGGSPLHF.

The chain is built from TRBV15 and TRBJ1-6; TRBD1 matches at 10 bases. CDR1 and CDR2 (germline): LNHNV, YYDKDF (reference sequence). This CDR3 has 16 residues. V was clipped by 0 bases and J by 10 bases; unmatched bases: 6. The CDR3 DNA reads TGTGCCACCAGCAGAGACGGGGACAGGGGTAGCTCACCCCTCCACTTT. This encodes CATSRDGDRGSSPLHF.

The chain is built from TRBV7-8 and TRBJ1-2; 7 positions agree with TRBD1. Germline-derived CDR1 and CDR2 are SGHVS and FQNEAQ. The CDR3 contains 16 residues. V was pared by 5 bases and J by 1 base, with 10 bases of the junction left unmatched. This chain's CDR3 is CASSHPRDRHNYGYTF. The CDR3 DNA is TGTGCCAGCAGCCACCCCCGGGACAGACATAACTATGGCTACACCTTC.

The gene calls are TRBV3-1 (or the pseudogene TRBV3-2) and TRBJ2-5; 9 bases are a match to TRBD1. In germline, CDR1 is LGHDT, CDR2 YNNKEL (reference sequence). This CDR3 region has 14 residues. The V segment lost 6 bases and the J segment 5 bases; nucleotides outside the gene matches: 7. The CDR3 loop reads CASRQQGAEETQYF. The CDR3 DNA reads as TGTGCCAGCAGACAACAGGGGGCGGAGGAGACCCAGTACTTC.

J is TRBJ2-3 and V is TRBV7-2, with D uncertain. The CDR3 loop spans 14 amino acids. V was clipped by 0 bases and J by 2 bases, with 6 bases between them. In germline, CDR1 is SGHTA, CDR2 FQGNSA. The CDR3 spells CASSLAGYTDTQYF. CDR3 nucleotides: TGTGCCAGCAGCTTAGCGGGCTACACAGATACGCAGTATTTT.

The gene calls are TRBV11-2 and TRBJ1-3; no definite D call. V lost 5 bases to trimming and J lost 4 bases, with 9 bases between them. Germline CDR1 and CDR2: SGHAT and FQNNGV. The CDR3 extends over 13 amino acids. CDR3 bases: TGTGCCAGCAGCCCCCTAGCGGGAAACACCATATATTTT. Translation gives CASSPLAGNTIYF.

This chain connects TRBV5-1 to TRBJ2-2, with D possibly being TRBD1 (6 bases). The CDR3 has 16 amino acids. V lost 0 bases to trimming and J lost 4 bases, with 13 bases between them. CDR1 SGHRS and CDR2 YFSETQ come from the germline V gene. CDR3 bases: TGCGCCAGCAGCTTGGAGGTCAGGGGTGGCACCGGGGAGCTGTTTTTT. The encoded protein is CASSLEVRGGTGELFF. The variable domain in full, with the rest retrieved from reference TRBV5-1 and TRBJ2-2, is KAGVTQTPRYLIKTRGQQVTLSCSPISGHRSVSWYQQTPGQGLQFLFEYFSETQRNKGNFPGRFSGRQFSNSRSEMNVSTLELGDSALYLCASSLEVRGGTGELFFGEGSRLTVL.

This chain uses TRBV20-1 with TRBJ1-2; 9 bases agree with TRBD1. The CDR3 loop spans 11 amino acids. Germline-derived CDR1 and CDR2 are DFQATT and SNEGSKA (reference sequence). The ends lost 7 bases at V and 4 bases at J; junction bases unmatched: 1. CDR3 bases: TGCAGTGGACAGGGGGGCTATGGCTACACCTTC. Its protein is CSGQGGYGYTF.

This clone was seen more than once but under ten times. This sequence joins TRBV5-6 and TRBJ1-2; weak D call: TRBD1 (6 bases). The CDR3 totals 15 residues. Deletions cut 4 bases from V and 0 bases from J, with 13 bases between. Germline CDR1 is SGHDT and CDR2 is YYEEEE. For the CDR3, the DNA is TGTGCCAGCAGCGTAGGCACAGGGTCTAACTATGGCTACACCTTC. As protein: CASSVGTGSNYGYTF.

J is TRBJ2-5 and V is TRBV4-3; TRBD2 matches at 9 bases. The CDR3 runs to 15 residues. V gave up 3 bases and J gave up 1 base; unmatched junction bases: 3. Germline CDR1 LGHNA, CDR2 YSLEER. The CDR3 nucleotides are TGCGCCAGCAGCCACCTGACTAGCGGCCAAGAGACCCAGTACTTC. It is translated as CASSHLTSGQETQYF.

This clone was seen just once. The chain employs TRBV6-5 and TRBJ2-3; D remains ambiguous. Germline assignment: CDR1 MNHEY and CDR2 SVGAGI. This CDR3 has 14 residues. The V end lost 11 bases, the J end lost 0 bases, and 15 bases lay between the germline ends. The CDR3 coding sequence is TGTGCCTCCGGTGCGTTCCATAGCACAGATACGCAGTATTTT. The encoded protein is CASGAFHSTDTQYF.

The rearrangement links TRBV7-6 to TRBJ1-6; D is uncertain. Germline-derived CDR1 and CDR2 are SGHVS and FNYEAQ. V lost 5 bases and J lost 9, with 11 bases in between. This CDR3 spans 13 amino acids. DNA of the CDR3: TGTGCCAGCAGCCCTGCGGGGATTTCACCCCTCCACTTT. Encoded protein: CASSPAGISPLHF.

This clone was seen just once. This CDR3 reads CASSYGLAGETQYF. CDR3 sequence (DNA): TGTGCCAGCAGCTATGGACTAGCGGGAGAGACCCAGTACTTC. The genes are TRBV11-2 and TRBJ2-5, with 11 bases identical to TRBD2. CDR3 length: 14 residues. Looked up from germline, CDR1 is SGHAT and CDR2 is FQNNGV. The J segment lost 4 bases and the V segment lost 4 bases, leaving 2 bases of the junction unmatched.

The chain joins TRBV5-4 to TRBJ1-6; D remains ambiguous. Trimming pared 0 bases from V and 6 bases from J, leaving 10 bases between. Germline V gene lookup returns CDR1 SGHNT and CDR2 YYREEE (reference sequence). The CDR3 is made up of 15 amino acids. The CDR3 nucleotides are TGTGCCAGCAGCTTGGGCGGGAAGGGTAATTCACCCCTCCACTTT. Translation gives CASSLGGKGNSPLHF.

This chain links TRBV5-4 with TRBJ2-7, with 9 positions matching TRBD2. In germline, CDR1 is SGHNT, CDR2 YYREEE (reference sequence). This CDR3 is 13 amino acids long. V trimming: 2 bases; J trimming: 7 bases; junction bases outside the gene matches: 4. The DNA of the CDR3 is TGTGCCAGCAGCTTCCTAGCGGGGTATGAGCAGTACTTC. As protein: CASSFLAGYEQYF.

V and J are TRBV29-1 and TRBJ2-2, with 7 bases identical to TRBD1. With 6 bases clipped from V and 2 bases from J, the junction kept 6 bases outside the gene matches. The CDR3 spans 14 residues. CDR1 and CDR2 from the germline V gene are SQVTM and ANQGSEA. The CDR3 protein is CSVPGTENTGELFF. The CDR3 DNA sequence: TGCAGCGTCCCCGGGACAGAAAACACCGGGGAGCTGTTTTTT.